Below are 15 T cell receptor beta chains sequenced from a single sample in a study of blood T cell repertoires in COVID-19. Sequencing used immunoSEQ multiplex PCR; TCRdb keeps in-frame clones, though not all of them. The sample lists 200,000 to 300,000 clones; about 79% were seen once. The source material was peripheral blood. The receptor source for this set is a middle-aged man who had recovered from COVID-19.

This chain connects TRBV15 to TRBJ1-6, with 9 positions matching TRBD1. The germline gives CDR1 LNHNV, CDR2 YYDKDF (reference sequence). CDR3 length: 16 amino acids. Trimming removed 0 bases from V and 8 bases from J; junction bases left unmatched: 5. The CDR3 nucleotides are TGTGCCACCAGCAGAGAGACAGGGGGTTCCGATTCACCCCTCCACTTT. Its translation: CATSRETGGSDSPLHF.

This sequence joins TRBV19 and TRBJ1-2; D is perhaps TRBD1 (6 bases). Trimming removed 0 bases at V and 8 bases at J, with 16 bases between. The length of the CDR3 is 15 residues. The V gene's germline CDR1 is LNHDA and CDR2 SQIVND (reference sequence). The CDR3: CASSIENTGPRGYTF. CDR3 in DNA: TGTGCCAGTAGTATAGAAAACACAGGGCCTAGGGGCTACACCTTC.

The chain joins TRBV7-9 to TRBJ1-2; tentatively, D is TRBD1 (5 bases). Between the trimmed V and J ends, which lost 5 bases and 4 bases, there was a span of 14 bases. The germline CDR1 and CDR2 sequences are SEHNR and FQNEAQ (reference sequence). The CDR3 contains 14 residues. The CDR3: CASSPAGGGYGYTF. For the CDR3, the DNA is TGTGCCAGCAGCCCTGCGGGGGGGGGCTATGGCTACACCTTC.

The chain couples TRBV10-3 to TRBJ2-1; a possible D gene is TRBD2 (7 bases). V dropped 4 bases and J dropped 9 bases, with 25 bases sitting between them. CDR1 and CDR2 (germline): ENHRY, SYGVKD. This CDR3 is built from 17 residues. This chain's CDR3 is CAISGGGRDSRSGEQFF. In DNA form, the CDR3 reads TGTGCCATCAGTGGAGGGGGGAGGGACTCCCGATCGGGTGAGCAGTTCTTC.

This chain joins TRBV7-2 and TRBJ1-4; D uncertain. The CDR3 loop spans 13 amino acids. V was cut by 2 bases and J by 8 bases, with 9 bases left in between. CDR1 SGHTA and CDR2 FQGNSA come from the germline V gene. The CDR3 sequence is CASSLRRGEKLFF. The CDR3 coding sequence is TGTGCCAGCAGCTTAAGGCGAGGGGAAAAACTGTTTTTT.

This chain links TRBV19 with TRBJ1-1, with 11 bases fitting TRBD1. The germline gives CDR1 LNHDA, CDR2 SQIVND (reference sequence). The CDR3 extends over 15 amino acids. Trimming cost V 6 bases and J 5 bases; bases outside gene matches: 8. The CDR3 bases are TGTGCCAGTAGGCTCGGCGGGACAGGGGGGACTGAAGCTTTCTTT. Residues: CASRLGGTGGTEAFF.

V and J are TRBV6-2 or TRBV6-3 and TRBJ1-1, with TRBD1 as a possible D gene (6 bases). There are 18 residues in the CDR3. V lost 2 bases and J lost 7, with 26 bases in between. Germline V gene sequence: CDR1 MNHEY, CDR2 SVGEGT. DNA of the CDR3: TGTGCCAGCAGTTACGATTCAGAGTCTAGTATCGAACAGGGTGAAGCTTTCTTT. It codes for CASSYDSESSIEQGEAFF.

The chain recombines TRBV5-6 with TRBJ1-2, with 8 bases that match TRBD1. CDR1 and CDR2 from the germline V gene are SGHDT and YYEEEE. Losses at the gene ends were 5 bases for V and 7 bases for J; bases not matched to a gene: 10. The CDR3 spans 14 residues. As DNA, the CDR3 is TGTGCCAGCAGTTCGACGGCAGGGGGCTTTGGCTACACCTTC. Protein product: CASSSTAGGFGYTF.

This CDR3 reads CAWGFPLNTGELFF. DNA for the CDR3: TGTGCCTGGGGTTTCCCCTTAAACACCGGGGAGCTGTTTTTT. This chain connects TRBV30 to TRBJ2-2; D remains unclear. V lost 5 bases, J lost 2 bases, and 12 bases lay in between. Germline loops: CDR1 GTSNPN, CDR2 SVGIG (reference sequence). The CDR3 is 14 amino acids.

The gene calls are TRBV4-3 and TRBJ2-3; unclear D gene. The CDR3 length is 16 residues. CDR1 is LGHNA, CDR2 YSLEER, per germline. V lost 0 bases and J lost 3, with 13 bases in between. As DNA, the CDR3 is TGCGCCAGCAGCCAAGACCTAACTCCAACTACAGATACGCAGTATTTT. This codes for CASSQDLTPTTDTQYF.

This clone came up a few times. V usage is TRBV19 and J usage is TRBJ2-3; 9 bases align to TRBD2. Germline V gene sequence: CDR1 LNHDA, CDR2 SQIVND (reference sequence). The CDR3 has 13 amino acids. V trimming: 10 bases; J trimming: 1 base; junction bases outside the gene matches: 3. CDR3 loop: CATRTSGTDTQYF. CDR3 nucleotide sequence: TGTGCCACCAGGACTAGCGGCACAGATACGCAGTATTTT.

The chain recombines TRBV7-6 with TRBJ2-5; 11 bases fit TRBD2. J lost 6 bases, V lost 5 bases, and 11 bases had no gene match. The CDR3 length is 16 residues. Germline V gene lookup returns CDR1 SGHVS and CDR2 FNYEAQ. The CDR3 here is CASSQGLAAQSQTQYF. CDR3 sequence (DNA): TGTGCCAGCAGCCAGGGACTAGCGGCCCAATCCCAGACCCAGTACTTC.

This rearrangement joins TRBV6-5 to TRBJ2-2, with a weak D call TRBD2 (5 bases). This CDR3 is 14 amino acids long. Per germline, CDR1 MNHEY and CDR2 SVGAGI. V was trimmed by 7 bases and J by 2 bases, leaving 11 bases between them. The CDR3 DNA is TGTGCCAGCATTTCGGGGTCCAACACCGGGGAGCTGTTTTTT. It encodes CASISGSNTGELFF.

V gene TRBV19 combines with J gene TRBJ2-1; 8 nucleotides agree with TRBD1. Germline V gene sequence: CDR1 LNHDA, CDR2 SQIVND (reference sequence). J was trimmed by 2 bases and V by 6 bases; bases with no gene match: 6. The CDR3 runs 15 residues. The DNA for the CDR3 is TGTGCCAGTAGGAGACAGGGGCTCACCTACAATGAGCAGTTCTTC. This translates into CASRRQGLTYNEQFF.

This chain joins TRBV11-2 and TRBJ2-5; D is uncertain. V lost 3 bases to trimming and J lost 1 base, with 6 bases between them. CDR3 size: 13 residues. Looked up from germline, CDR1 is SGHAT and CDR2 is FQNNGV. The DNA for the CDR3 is TGTGCCAGCAGCTTTCTCAGCCAAGAGACCCAGTACTTC. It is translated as CASSFLSQETQYF.